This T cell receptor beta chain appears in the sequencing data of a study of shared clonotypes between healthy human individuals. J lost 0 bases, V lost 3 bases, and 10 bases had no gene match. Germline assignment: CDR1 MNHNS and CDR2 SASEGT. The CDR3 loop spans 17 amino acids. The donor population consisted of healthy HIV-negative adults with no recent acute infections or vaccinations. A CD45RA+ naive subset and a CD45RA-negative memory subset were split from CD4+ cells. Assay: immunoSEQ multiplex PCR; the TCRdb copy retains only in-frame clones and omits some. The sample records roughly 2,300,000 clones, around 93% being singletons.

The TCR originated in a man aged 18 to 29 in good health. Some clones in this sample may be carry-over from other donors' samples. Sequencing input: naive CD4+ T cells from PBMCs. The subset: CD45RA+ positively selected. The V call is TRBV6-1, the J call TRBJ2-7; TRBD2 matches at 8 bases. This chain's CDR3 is CASSDIFWREDSYEQYF. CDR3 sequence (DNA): TGTGCCAGCAGTGACATATTCTGGCGGGAGGACTCCTACGAGCAGTACTTC.